This T cell receptor beta chain derives from a study of cytomegalovirus exposure and HLA in healthy donors. Study-level findings and limits: In a later analysis, compared with equally common non-associated chains, HLA-associated beta chains were more expanded. CMV serostatus was the only immune exposure information that was available.

CDR3 length: 16 residues. Germline V lookup: CDR1 SEHNR, CDR2 FQNEAQ (reference sequence). A word on this clone: The antigen remains unidentified. The junction shows a germline mismatch at one end, possibly a read error.

Everyone who donated was a healthy bone marrow donor. The primer mix had 60 Vbeta and 13 Jbeta primers. Here immunoSEQ multiplex PCR was the method, and the copy in TCRdb shows in-frame clones only, minus some. In the table there are roughly 130,000 clones, 65% to 75% of which are singletons. The chain uses TRBV7-9 and TRBJ1-1; the match to TRBD1 covers 8 bases. Sequenced sample: PBMCs. This clonotype originated in a woman in her fifties or sixties in good health and CMV-seropositive. The CDR3 reads CACSSGQGPSNTEAFF. The CDR3, as DNA: TGTGCCTGCAGCTCAGGACAGGGCCCTTCGAACACTGAAGCTTTCTTT.